This T cell receptor (beta chain) was captured in a study of human thymus T cells. TCRdb's table, derived via immunoSEQ multiplex PCR, lists solely in-frame clones and lacks some. Of tens of thousands of clones in the sample, 90% to 98% are singletons; the top ten hold approximately 0.03%. Trimming left V 3 bases short and J 4 bases short, with 6 bases between. This CDR3 is built from 12 residues. CDR1 MNHNS and CDR2 SASEGT come from the germline V gene. Thymic resections from corrective heart surgery supplied the tissue. The sequence was obtained from a boy under two years old with a congenital heart defect but otherwise immunologically healthy. The J gene is TRBJ1-2, the V gene TRBV6-1; D not resolved. The source material was thymus tissue. The CDR3, as DNA: TGTGCCAGCAGTGATTCCCTCTATGGCTACACCTTC. Translated, it gives CASSDSLYGYTF.